This TCR beta chain stems from a study of blood T cell repertoires in COVID-19. Study-wide background: PBMCs, B-cell-depleted T cells, or T cells provided the cDNA or gDNA that made up the material.

The CDR3 has 14 residues. V was pared by 7 bases and J by 4 bases, with 16 bases between. CDR1 and CDR2 (germline): LNHDA, SQIVND (reference sequence). Authors' analysis steps: Amplification with reference gene primers provided the estimates of nucleated cell counts. This table comes from immunoSEQ multiplex PCR, and its TCRdb copy is limited to in-frame clones, with some not included. From that table come the V and J calls and clone size; the DNA was used to work out D and trimming. The repertoire holds 250,000 to 300,000 clones, with 84% as singletons. This TCR came from a man between 60 and 75 years old with acute or convalescent COVID-19. Sample: peripheral blood. The rearrangement joins TRBV19 to TRBJ1-2; no definite D call. The CDR3 coding sequence is TGTGCCAGTAACCTAAACGGTCGGGTCTATGGCTACACCTTC. Protein sequence: CASNLNGRVYGYTF.